The 7 T cell receptor beta chains below all came from one sample that was sequenced in a study of T cells after yellow fever vaccination. TCRdb used MiXCR to reprocess the 5' RACE reads, holding one entry per CDR3 protein. Among about 350,000 distinct CDR3 sequences listed, 12% were seen once. This material consisted of CD4+ T cells sorted from PBMCs, taken 15 days after the yellow fever booster vaccination. Every receptor here comes from a man aged 18 to 30 who received the YFV17D yellow fever vaccine.

The genes are TRBV5-6 and TRBJ1-4; 7 bases map to TRBD1. J lost 8 bases, V lost 3 bases, and 7 bases had no gene match. The length of the CDR3 is 14 residues. Germline CDR1 reads SGHDT; CDR2 reads YYEEEE. This chain's CDR3 is CASSSTGPGEKLFF. The CDR3, as DNA: TGTGCCAGCAGCTCGACAGGGCCTGGAGAAAAACTGTTTTTT. The whole variable domain, filled in from reference TRBV5-6 and TRBJ1-4, reads DAGVTQSPTHLIKTRGQQVTLRCSPKSGHDTVSWYQQALGQGPQFIFQYYEEEERQRGNFPDRFSGHQFPNYSSELNVNALLLGDSALYLCASSSTGPGEKLFFGSGTQLSVL.

The gene calls are TRBV7-9 and TRBJ2-7; 7 positions agree with TRBD2. V trimming: 1 base; J trimming: 0 bases; junction bases outside the gene matches: 3. The CDR3 totals 15 residues. In germline, CDR1 is SEHNR, CDR2 FQNEAQ (reference sequence). The CDR3, as DNA: TGTGCCAGCAGCTTAGGCGGGGGACTCTCCTACGAGCAGTACTTC. As protein: CASSLGGGLSYEQYF.

This clonotype was seen only a few times. The V gene is TRBV28, the J gene TRBJ2-5, with 8 bases identical to TRBD2. The CDR3 sequence is 16 residues long. CDR1 is MDHEN and CDR2 is SYDVKM in the germline V gene. V lost 5 bases to trimming and J lost 4 bases; unmatched junction nucleotides: 12. The CDR3: CASSGGKSGGRETQYF. The DNA of the CDR3 is TGTGCCAGCAGTGGGGGTAAATCGGGAGGGAGAGAGACCCAGTACTTC.

This clonotype appeared a few times. The chain carries TRBV27 and TRBJ1-2; 7 bases agree with TRBD1. From germline, CDR1 is MNHEY and CDR2 SMNVEV (reference sequence). With 6 bases clipped from V and 1 base from J, the junction kept 2 bases outside the gene matches. This CDR3 spans 13 amino acids. CDR3 sequence: CASSDRDNYGYTF. Here the CDR3 DNA reads TGTGCCAGCAGCGACAGGGATAACTATGGCTACACCTTC.

This clonotype was seen only a few times. The chain uses TRBV20-1 and TRBJ2-3; the D call may be TRBD1 or TRBD2 (6 bases each). V shed 3 bases and J shed 0 bases, with 16 bases lying between them. This CDR3 has 16 amino acids. Germline values: CDR1 DFQATT, CDR2 SNEGSKA (reference sequence). This CDR3 reads CSASLRWGASTDTQYF. As DNA, the CDR3 is TGCAGTGCTAGCCTCCGTTGGGGGGCCAGCACAGATACGCAGTATTTT.

This chain joins TRBV7-9 and TRBJ1-1; 7 bases match TRBD1. The CDR3 runs 13 residues. From germline, CDR1 is SEHNR and CDR2 FQNEAQ (reference sequence). The J segment lost 7 bases and the V segment lost 5 bases, leaving 7 bases of the junction unmatched. In DNA, the CDR3 is TGTGCCAGCAGCCGACAGGGATTTAGTGAAGCTTTCTTT. This translates into CASSRQGFSEAFF.

This clonotype was counted only a few times. The chain uses TRBV19 and TRBJ2-1; weak D call: TRBD2 (6 bases). Deletions cut 2 bases from V and 6 bases from J, with 11 bases between. The V gene's germline CDR1 is LNHDA and CDR2 SQIVND (reference sequence). CDR3 length: 14 residues. The CDR3 DNA is TGTGCCAGTAGTATAACTAGCTCCCTCAATGAGCAGTTCTTC. Amino acids: CASSITSSLNEQFF.